This TCR beta chain appears in the sequencing data of a study of graft-versus-host responses after intestinal transplantation. Findings of the study overall: Allograft clonal ratios (graft-versus-host to host-versus-graft) were high in patients who had graft-donor T cell macrochimerism.

This CDR3 region has 14 residues. The germline V gene has CDR1 SGHRS and CDR2 YFSETQ. TCRdb's copy holds only in-frame clones and misses some; the assay was immunoSEQ multiplex PCR. The data contain more than 85,000 clones, about 92% of them singletons. As to this clone: Its antigen is undetermined. At one end, the junction sequence differs from germline, possibly due to a read error.

The chain recombines TRBV5-1 with TRBJ1-6; no reliable D call. The material was unstimulated CD8+ T cells sorted from spleen or lymph node cells, obtained before intestinal transplant. This clonotype originated in a human donor who received an intestinal transplant. CDR3 DNA sequence: TGTGCCAGCAGCGCGGCACCGGAGAATTCACCCCTCCACTTT. Its protein is CASSAAPENSPLHF.